Listed below are T cell receptor beta chains from one sample, sequenced in a study of cytomegalovirus exposure and HLA in healthy donors. The protocol was immunoSEQ multiplex PCR, while the TCRdb copy is restricted to in-frame clones and leaves out a portion. The profile shows about 270,000 clones, around 66% of them singletons. The sequenced material came from PBMCs. These receptors were collected from a female donor in good health and CMV-seronegative. Each CDR3 is given with its conserved first and last residue. Fields, in order: V gene, J gene, D gene, clone size, CDR3 protein, CDR3 DNA. A D gene is named only where the DNA matches it firmly. Clone size is stated in some rows and not others, as once, few, many or a class when expanded.

V gene: TRBV14; J gene: TRBJ2-1; D gene: TRBD1; clone size: few; CDR3 protein: CASSQVQGAGEQFF; CDR3 DNA: TGTGCCAGCAGCCAAGTTCAGGGGGCAGGTGAGCAGTTCTTC
V gene: TRBV27; J gene: TRBJ1-6; D gene: -; clone size: -; CDR3 protein: CASSFGSSYNSPLHF; CDR3 DNA: TGTGCCAGCAGTTTCGGGAGCTCCTATAATTCACCCCTCCACTTT
V gene: TRBV27; J gene: TRBJ2-1; D gene: TRBD2; clone size: -; CDR3 protein: CASREISGRARNEQFF; CDR3 DNA: TGTGCCAGCAGAGAGATCAGCGGGAGGGCCCGGAATGAGCAGTTCTTC
V gene: TRBV19; J gene: TRBJ1-4; D gene: -; clone size: -; CDR3 protein: CASSITVRTNEKLFF; CDR3 DNA: TGTGCCAGTAGTATCACGGTCAGGACTAATGAAAAACTGTTTTTT
V gene: TRBV5-1; J gene: TRBJ2-1; D gene: TRBD2; clone size: -; CDR3 protein: CASSLGSRVAGENEQFF; CDR3 DNA: TGCGCCAGCAGCTTGGGGTCAAGGGTCGCGGGAGAAAATGAGCAGTTCTTC
V gene: TRBV7-9; J gene: TRBJ1-1; D gene: -; clone size: -; CDR3 protein: CSSSESRGAEAFF; CDR3 DNA: TGTTCCAGCAGCGAATCTAGAGGAGCTGAAGCTTTCTTT
V gene: TRBV15; J gene: TRBJ2-7; D gene: -; clone size: -; CDR3 protein: CATSNSRGEQYF; CDR3 DNA: TGTGCCACCAGCAATTCGAGGGGGGAGCAGTACTTC
V gene: TRBV28; J gene: TRBJ1-1; D gene: -; clone size: -; CDR3 protein: CASMRTGNTEAFF; CDR3 DNA: TGTGCCAGCATGAGGACTGGGAACACTGAAGCTTTCTTT
V gene: TRBV6-5; J gene: TRBJ1-4; D gene: -; clone size: -; CDR3 protein: CASASDSEKLFF; CDR3 DNA: TGTGCCAGCGCCTCGGACTCCGAAAAACTGTTTTTT
V gene: TRBV28; J gene: TRBJ2-1; D gene: TRBD2; clone size: -; CDR3 protein: CASSSSGTSVYNEQFF; CDR3 DNA: TGTGCCAGCAGTTCCTCCGGGACTAGCGTTTACAATGAGCAGTTCTTC
V gene: TRBV27; J gene: TRBJ1-1; D gene: -; clone size: -; CDR3 protein: CASSLGGNTEAFF; CDR3 DNA: TGTGCCAGCAGTTTAGGAGGAAACACTGAAGCTTTCTTT
V gene: TRBV5-3; J gene: TRBJ2-1; D gene: TRBD2; clone size: -; CDR3 protein: CARSDGTSGQPIKKSSYNEQFF; CDR3 DNA: TGTGCCAGAAGCGACGGGACTAGCGGGCAACCTATCAAAAAGAGCTCCTACAATGAGCAGTTCTTC
V gene: TRBV5-1; J gene: TRBJ2-3; D gene: TRBD2; clone size: few; CDR3 protein: CASSAGLAAYTDTQYF; CDR3 DNA: TGCGCCAGCAGCGCCGGACTAGCAGCCTACACAGATACGCAGTATTTT
V gene: TRBV7-3; J gene: TRBJ1-1; D gene: -; clone size: few; CDR3 protein: CASSRSGMNTEAFF; CDR3 DNA: TGTGCCAGCAGCCGCAGCGGGATGAACACTGAAGCTTTCTTT
V gene: TRBV9; J gene: TRBJ2-2; D gene: TRBD2; clone size: -; CDR3 protein: CASSVETSGTGELFF; CDR3 DNA: TGTGCCAGCAGCGTAGAGACTAGCGGAACCGGGGAGCTGTTTTTT
V gene: TRBV11-3; J gene: TRBJ2-5; D gene: TRBD1; clone size: -; CDR3 protein: CASSFGARGISETQYF; CDR3 DNA: TGTGCCAGCAGCTTTGGGGCCAGGGGGATTTCGGAGACCCAGTACTTC
V gene: TRBV29-1; J gene: TRBJ1-2; D gene: -; clone size: -; CDR3 protein: CSVEDMSNYGYTF; CDR3 DNA: TGCAGCGTTGAAGATATGAGTAACTATGGCTACACCTTC
V gene: TRBV2; J gene: TRBJ2-3; D gene: TRBD2; clone size: few; CDR3 protein: CASSERLAGTSTDTQYF; CDR3 DNA: TGTGCCAGCAGTGAAAGGTTAGCGGGAACTAGCACAGATACGCAGTATTTT
V gene: TRBV6-5; J gene: TRBJ2-1; D gene: -; clone size: -; CDR3 protein: CASSYSSFKGRTFF; CDR3 DNA: TGTGCCAGCAGTTACTCGAGTTTCAAGGGGCGCACGTTCTTC
V gene: TRBV7-3; J gene: TRBJ1-1; D gene: -; clone size: few; CDR3 protein: CASSPGSVTEAFF; CDR3 DNA: TGTGCCAGCAGCCCCGGGAGTGTCACTGAAGCTTTCTTT
V gene: TRBV5-4; J gene: TRBJ1-3; D gene: -; clone size: -; CDR3 protein: CASSLQGMMNTIYF; CDR3 DNA: TGTGCCAGCAGCTTGCAGGGGATGATGAACACCATATATTTT
V gene: TRBV16; J gene: TRBJ2-5; D gene: TRBD1; clone size: once; CDR3 protein: CASSQQGVETQYF; CDR3 DNA: TGTGCCAGCAGCCAACAGGGGGTCGAGACCCAGTACTTC
V gene: TRBV5-1; J gene: TRBJ1-1; D gene: -; clone size: -; CDR3 protein: CASSLGGGEDTEAFF; CDR3 DNA: TGCGCCAGCAGCTTGGGTGGGGGGGAGGACACTGAAGCTTTCTTT
V gene: TRBV5-1; J gene: TRBJ1-2; D gene: TRBD1; clone size: -; CDR3 protein: CASSLGDRGGYGYTF; CDR3 DNA: TGCGCCAGCAGCTTGGGAGACAGGGGCGGCTATGGCTACACCTTC
V gene: TRBV7-8; J gene: TRBJ2-5; D gene: TRBD2; clone size: -; CDR3 protein: CASTLTSGSQETQYF; CDR3 DNA: TGTGCCAGCACCTTGACTAGCGGGTCCCAAGAGACCCAGTACTTC
V gene: TRBV30; J gene: TRBJ2-7; D gene: TRBD2; clone size: -; CDR3 protein: CAWSTSGNEQYF; CDR3 DNA: TGTGCCTGGAGTACTAGCGGGAACGAGCAGTACTTC
V gene: TRBV29-1; J gene: TRBJ2-7; D gene: -; clone size: -; CDR3 protein: CSVEGAGPYEQYF; CDR3 DNA: TGCAGCGTTGAGGGGGCCGGCCCCTACGAGCAGTACTTC
V gene: TRBV7-8; J gene: TRBJ2-7; D gene: -; clone size: -; CDR3 protein: CASSLSSQVSYF; CDR3 DNA: TGTGCCAGCAGCTTAAGTTCGCAGGTCTCGTACTTC
V gene: TRBV19; J gene: TRBJ1-4; D gene: -; clone size: -; CDR3 protein: CAKITGIGNEKLFF; CDR3 DNA: TGTGCCAAGATCACAGGGATAGGAAATGAAAAACTGTTTTTT
V gene: TRBV11-2; J gene: TRBJ2-2; D gene: -; clone size: -; CDR3 protein: CASRLIGPTGELFF; CDR3 DNA: TGTGCCAGCAGATTAATTGGCCCCACCGGGGAGCTGTTTTTT
V gene: TRBV19; J gene: TRBJ1-5; D gene: TRBD1; clone size: -; CDR3 protein: CASSLPGGYSNQPQHF; CDR3 DNA: TGTGCCAGTAGTTTACCAGGGGGTTATAGCAATCAGCCCCAGCATTTT
V gene: TRBV5-4; J gene: TRBJ2-7; D gene: TRBD1; clone size: -; CDR3 protein: CASSDRQGAYEQYF; CDR3 DNA: TGTGCCAGCAGCGATAGACAGGGGGCCTACGAGCAGTACTTC
V gene: TRBV7-9; J gene: TRBJ2-3; D gene: -; clone size: once; CDR3 protein: CASSLVTGSTDTQYF; CDR3 DNA: TGTGCCAGCAGCTTAGTAACAGGTAGCACAGATACGCAGTATTTT
V gene: TRBV6-1; J gene: TRBJ1-5; D gene: TRBD1; clone size: -; CDR3 protein: CASSETGGNNQPQHF; CDR3 DNA: TGTGCCAGCAGTGAAACAGGGGGTAACAATCAGCCCCAGCATTTT
V gene: TRBV11-3; J gene: TRBJ2-3; D gene: -; clone size: -; CDR3 protein: CASSLALLEGASTDTQYF; CDR3 DNA: TGTGCCAGCAGCTTGGCATTACTAGAAGGTGCAAGCACAGATACGCAGTATTTT
V gene: TRBV7-9; J gene: TRBJ2-1; D gene: TRBD1; clone size: -; CDR3 protein: CASSLALGQLNEQFF; CDR3 DNA: TGTGCCAGCAGCTTAGCCCTGGGACAGCTAAATGAGCAGTTCTTC
V gene: TRBV5-1; J gene: TRBJ2-7; D gene: -; clone size: -; CDR3 protein: CASSLSIGSSYEQYF; CDR3 DNA: TGCGCCAGCAGCTTGAGTATAGGGAGCTCCTACGAGCAGTACTTC
V gene: TRBV5-1; J gene: TRBJ2-5; D gene: TRBD2; clone size: -; CDR3 protein: CASSPQWGGQETQYF; CDR3 DNA: TGCGCCAGCAGCCCACAGTGGGGGGGCCAAGAGACCCAGTACTTC
V gene: TRBV7-9; J gene: TRBJ2-5; D gene: TRBD1; clone size: -; CDR3 protein: CSSSPRDRQETQYF; CDR3 DNA: TGTTCCAGCAGCCCCAGGGACAGGCAAGAGACCCAGTACTTC
V gene: TRBV15; J gene: TRBJ2-2; D gene: TRBD1; clone size: -; CDR3 protein: CATSRGGAGQGINTGELFF; CDR3 DNA: TGTGCCACCAGCAGAGGGGGGGCGGGACAGGGTATTAACACCGGGGAGCTGTTTTTT
V gene: TRBV28; J gene: TRBJ2-7; D gene: TRBD2; clone size: -; CDR3 protein: CASSFPPSGSSYEQYF; CDR3 DNA: TGTGCCAGCAGTTTCCCTCCTAGCGGGAGTTCCTACGAGCAGTACTTC
V gene: TRBV28; J gene: TRBJ1-4; D gene: -; clone size: -; CDR3 protein: CASSFGAEHEKLFF; CDR3 DNA: TGTGCCAGCAGTTTTGGGGCAGAACATGAAAAACTGTTTTTT
V gene: TRBV7-2; J gene: TRBJ2-7; D gene: TRBD2; clone size: -; CDR3 protein: CASSLAWLAGSSYEQYF; CDR3 DNA: TGTGCCAGCAGCTTAGCGTGGCTAGCGGGTTCCTCCTACGAGCAGTACTTC
V gene: TRBV12-5; J gene: TRBJ1-5; D gene: -; clone size: -; CDR3 protein: CASGLSEQSNRPQHF; CDR3 DNA: TGTGCTAGTGGTTTGAGTGAACAGAGCAATCGGCCCCAGCATTTT
V gene: TRBV4-1; J gene: TRBJ2-3; D gene: -; clone size: few; CDR3 protein: CASSLPGSDTQYF; CDR3 DNA: TGCGCCAGCAGCCTGCCCGGTTCAGATACGCAGTATTTT
V gene: TRBV6-7; J gene: TRBJ2-7; D gene: TRBD2; clone size: -; CDR3 protein: CASSYREGRESSYEQYF; CDR3 DNA: TGTGCCAGCAGTTACAGGGAGGGGCGGGAGAGCTCCTACGAGCAGTACTTC